This entry features one T cell receptor (beta chain) sequence. What it binds is unknown. The junction and the germline gene differ at one end; a read error may be behind it. These data are taken from a study of cytomegalovirus exposure and HLA in healthy donors. Per germline, CDR1 PRHDT and CDR2 FYEKMQ (reference sequence). The CDR3 consists of 13 residues. PCR used 60 Vbeta primers and 13 Jbeta primers. The assay was immunoSEQ multiplex PCR, and TCRdb's table has in-frame clones only and misses some. The data hold 160,000 or so clones, with over 70% observed a single time. Study-wide results and limits: Cytomegalovirus-associated TCR beta chains were listed, numbering some 170. Most TCR sequences proved rare, with some public TCRs found in many donors.

The sequence came from a woman in her thirties or forties in good health and CMV-seropositive. The chain recombines TRBV13 with TRBJ2-1; TRBD2 aligns across 7 bases. Source material: PBMCs. The CDR3 DNA follows: TGTGCCAGCAGCTCGACCCCCGGGGGAGGGGTTCTCTTC. This sequence encodes CASSSTPGGGVLF.